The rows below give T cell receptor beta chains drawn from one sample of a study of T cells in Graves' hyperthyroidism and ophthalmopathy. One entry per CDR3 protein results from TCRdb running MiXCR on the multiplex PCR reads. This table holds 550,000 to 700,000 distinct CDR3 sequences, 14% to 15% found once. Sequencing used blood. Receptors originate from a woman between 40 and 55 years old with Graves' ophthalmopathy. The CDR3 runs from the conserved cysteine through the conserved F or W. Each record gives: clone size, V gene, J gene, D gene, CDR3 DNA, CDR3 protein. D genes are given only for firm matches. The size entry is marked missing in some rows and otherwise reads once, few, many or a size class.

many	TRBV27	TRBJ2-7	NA	TGTGCCAGCAGCCTGGGCAATCCCCGTTTCTACGAGCAGTACTTC	CASSLGNPRFYEQYF
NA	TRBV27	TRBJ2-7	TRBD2	TGTGCCAGCAGTGCGGTGAGCGGGAGTGGCTCCTACGAGCAGTACTTC	CASSAVSGSGSYEQYF
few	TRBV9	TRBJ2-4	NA	TGTGCCAGCAGCGTCGACCAGGGGATGGGCATTCAGTACTTC	CASSVDQGMGIQYF
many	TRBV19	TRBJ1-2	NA	TGTGCCAGTAGTCTTACCGGGACCAACTATGGCTACACCTTC	CASSLTGTNYGYTF
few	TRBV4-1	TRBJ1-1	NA	TGCGCCAGCAGCCCGCTGACCGGGACACAAGGACCGAACACTGAAGCTTTCTTT	CASSPLTGTQGPNTEAFF
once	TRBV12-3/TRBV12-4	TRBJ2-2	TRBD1	TGTGCCAGCAGGCCGACAGGGACCACCGGGGAGCTGTTTTTT	CASRPTGTTGELFF
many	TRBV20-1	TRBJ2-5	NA	TGCAGTGTTCTCCCCGGGACTCTACAAGAGACCCAGTACTTC	CSVLPGTLQETQYF
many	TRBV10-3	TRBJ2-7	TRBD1	TGTGCCATCAGTTCCCTGGCCCGACAGGGTAGCTCCTACGAGCAGTACTTC	CAISSLARQGSSYEQYF
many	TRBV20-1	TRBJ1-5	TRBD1	TGCAGTGCTAGTGAAGGGACAGGAAAGAATCAGCCCCAGCATTTT	CSASEGTGKNQPQHF
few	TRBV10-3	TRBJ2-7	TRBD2	TGTGCCATCAAAGGGACTAGCGGGAGCTACGAGCAGTACTTC	CAIKGTSGSYEQYF
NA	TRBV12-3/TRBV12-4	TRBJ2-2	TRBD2	TGTGCCAGCAGTTTTCGAGCGGGAGCGGGTACCGGGGAGCTGTTTTTT	CASSFRAGAGTGELFF
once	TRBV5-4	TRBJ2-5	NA	TGTGCCAGCAGCTCATCCCCGGCCGTCGGAAGGGAGACCCAGTACTTC	CASSSSPAVGRETQYF
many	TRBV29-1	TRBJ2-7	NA	TGCAGCGTTGATCTCGGGACCGACTCCTACGAGCAGTACTTC	CSVDLGTDSYEQYF
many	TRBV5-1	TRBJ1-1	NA	TGCGCCAGCAGCTTGTGGACGGCTACGAACACTGAAGCTTTCTTT	CASSLWTATNTEAFF
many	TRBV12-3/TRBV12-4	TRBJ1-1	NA	TGTGCCAGCATGGAGGAGGCTATGGGCACTGAAGCTTTCTTT	CASMEEAMGTEAFF
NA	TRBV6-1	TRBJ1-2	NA	TGTGCCAGCAGGGCTACGACGGGGTCATATGGCTACACCTTC	CASRATTGSYGYTF
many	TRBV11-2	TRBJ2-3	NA	TGTGCCAGCAGCTTCCAACCGGACGGAGATACGCAGTATTTT	CASSFQPDGDTQYF
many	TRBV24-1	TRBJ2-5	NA	TGTGCCACCCGCTTTAAGATTGACGTAGCGGAGACCCAGTACTTC	CATRFKIDVAETQYF
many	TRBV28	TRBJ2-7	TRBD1	TGTGCCAGCCGGGACAGGGCTACCTACGAGCAGTACTTC	CASRDRATYEQYF
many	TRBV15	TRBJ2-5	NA	TGTGCCACCAGCAGAGATCAGTCTGGGAAAGAGACCCAGTACTTC	CATSRDQSGKETQYF
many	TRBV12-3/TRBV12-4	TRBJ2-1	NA	TGTGCCAGCACGGGACTCCCTCCCGAGCAGTTCTTC	CASTGLPPEQFF
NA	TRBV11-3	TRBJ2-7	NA	TGTGCCAGCAGAGGGAGTAACTACGAGCAGTACTTC	CASRGSNYEQYF
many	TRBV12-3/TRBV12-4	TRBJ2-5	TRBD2	TGTGCCAGCAGTAATCAGACTAGCGGGAGGCGAGAGACCCAGTACTTC	CASSNQTSGRRETQYF
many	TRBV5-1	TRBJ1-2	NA	TGCGCCAGCAGCTTGGAAGGCAGCCCTTATGGCTACACCTTC	CASSLEGSPYGYTF
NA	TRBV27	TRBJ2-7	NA	TGTGCCAGCATTCCCTCATCAGCCCGGAGCTCCTACGAGCAGTACTTC	CASIPSSARSSYEQYF
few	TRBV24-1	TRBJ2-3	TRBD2	TGTGCCACCAGTGATTCCGAAAGGACTAGCGGGAGTCCAGATACGCAGTATTTT	CATSDSERTSGSPDTQYF
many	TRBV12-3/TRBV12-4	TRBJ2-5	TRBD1	TGTGCCAGCAGACCCGGACAGGGTTTGCAAGAGACCCAGTACTTC	CASRPGQGLQETQYF
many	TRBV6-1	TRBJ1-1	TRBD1	TGTGCCAGCAGAAACTTTACAGGGGGCACTGAAGCTTTCTTT	CASRNFTGGTEAFF
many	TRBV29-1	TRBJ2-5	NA	TGCAGCGTTGAGGGTCAGCTGCAAGAGACCCAGTACTTC	CSVEGQLQETQYF
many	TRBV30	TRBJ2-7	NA	TGTGCCTGGAGTGTAGGGGGGACCATACTCTCCTACGAGCAGTACTTC	CAWSVGGTILSYEQYF
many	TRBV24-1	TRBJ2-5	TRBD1	TGTGCCACCAGTGAGACAGGGGAAGAGACCCAGTACTTC	CATSETGEETQYF
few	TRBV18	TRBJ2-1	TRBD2	TGTGCCAGCTCATCTGGGAGGGAGGGCCGGAGAGAGCAGTTCTTC	CASSSGREGRREQFF
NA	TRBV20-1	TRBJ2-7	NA	TGCAGTGCTAGGGCCCCCGGGACCCACTACGAGCAGTACTTC	CSARAPGTHYEQYF
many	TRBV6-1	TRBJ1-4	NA	TGTGCCAGCAGTGAAGGGGGGACCTCGGCTGCTAATGAAAAACTGTTTTTT	CASSEGGTSAANEKLFF
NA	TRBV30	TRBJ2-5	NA	TGTGCCTCCCGGAATAGCTCGGGAGTGACCCAGTACTTC	CASRNSSGVTQYF
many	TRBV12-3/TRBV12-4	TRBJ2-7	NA	TGTGCCAGCAGTATGGGCCGGGAGCGTAACGAGCAGTACTTC	CASSMGRERNEQYF
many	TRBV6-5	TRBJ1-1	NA	TGTGCCAGCAGTCCCCACGAGTACACTGAAGCTTTCTTT	CASSPHEYTEAFF
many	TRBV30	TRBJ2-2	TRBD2	TGTGCCTGGAGTGTAGCGGGAGACACCGGGGAGCTGTTTTTT	CAWSVAGDTGELFF
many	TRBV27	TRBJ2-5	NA	TGTGCCAGCAGTCCCGGGTTGGCCCTTCATTTCCAAGAGACCCAGTACTTC	CASSPGLALHFQETQYF
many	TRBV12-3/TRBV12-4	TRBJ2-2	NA	TGTGCCAGCAGTGTAGTCTTCGGGGGGGAGCTGTTTTTT	CASSVVFGGELFF
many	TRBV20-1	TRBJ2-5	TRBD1	TGCAGTGCGGACGAGGAACAGGGGGCGCGAGAGACCCAGTACTTC	CSADEEQGARETQYF
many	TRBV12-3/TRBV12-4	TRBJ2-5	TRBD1	TGTGCCAGCAGTTTAGCGGGCACAGGGGTATTAAGTGGGCAAGAGACCCAGTACTTC	CASSLAGTGVLSGQETQYF
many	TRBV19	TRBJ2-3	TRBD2	TGTGCCAGTAAGATGACTAGCGCCACAGATACGCAGTATTTT	CASKMTSATDTQYF
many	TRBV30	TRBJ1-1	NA	TGTGCCTGGAGTCTCCCCGGGATGGCAGCTTTCTTT	CAWSLPGMAAFF
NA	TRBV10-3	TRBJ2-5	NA	TGTGCCATCAAAGCCGATGGTAGGGAGACCCAGTACTTC	CAIKADGRETQYF
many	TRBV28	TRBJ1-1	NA	TGTGCCAGCAGTCACCGGGGTGGGGAGCACTACGCCCCAAACACTGAAGCTTTCTTT	CASSHRGGEHYAPNTEAFF
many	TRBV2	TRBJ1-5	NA	TGTGCCAGCAGTGAGGGGGTGAGTGTCTCTCAGCCCCAGCATTTT	CASSEGVSVSQPQHF